Listed below are T cell receptor beta chains from one sample, sequenced in a study of a mutant IDH1 vaccine in newly diagnosed glioma. TCRdb keeps only in-frame clones here, not all; method: immunoSEQ multiplex PCR. The sample includes some 60,000 clones, 80% seen only once; the top ten take more than 5.5%. These receptors are not linked to any known antigen. Sequenced here: PBMCs, sampled from a glioma patient whose treatment included an IDH1 peptide vaccine. These receptor sequences come from a middle-aged man with glioma. Both conserved end residues are part of each CDR3. D genes are given only for firm matches. Size values are once, few and many counts, or a class for expanded clones, and some rows have none.

V	size	D	J	length	DNA	CDR3
TRBV7-2	.	.	TRBJ1-1	15	TGTGCCAGCAGCTTATTTGGGATTCCGAACACTGAAGCTTTCTTT	CASSLFGIPNTEAFF
TRBV6-6	.	.	TRBJ1-2	15	TGTGCCAGCAGCCGACAAAGCGGTCCGCACTATGGCTACACCTTC	CASSRQSGPHYGYTF
TRBV4-3	.	.	TRBJ2-7	15	TGCGCCAGCAGCCAAGATAGAGAAGGGGCCTACGAGCAGTACTTC	CASSQDREGAYEQYF
TRBV5-1	.	.	TRBJ2-7	13	TGCGCCAGCAGCTTGGAGGGCCCCTCCGAGCAGTACTTC	CASSLEGPSEQYF
TRBV29-1	few	.	TRBJ1-1	14	TGCAGCGTTGGTGGGGCTCGGATGCGCACTGAAGCTTTCTTT	CSVGGARMRTEAFF
TRBV25-1	.	.	TRBJ1-5	13	TGTGCCAGCAGTGGAACAGGAGTCCAGCCCCAGCATTTT	CASSGTGVQPQHF
TRBV15	.	.	TRBJ2-2	15	TGTGCCTCCCGAGGGTCCCAGGGCGGAACCGGGGAGCTGTTTTTT	CASRGSQGGTGELFF
TRBV19	few	TRBD2	TRBJ2-1	12	TGTGCCAGCGACAGAGCGGGAGCTGAGCAGTTCTTC	CASDRAGAEQFF
TRBV5-1	few	.	TRBJ2-5	15	TGCGCCAGCAGCTCGGACGGACTGTACCAAGAGACCCAGTACTTC	CASSSDGLYQETQYF
TRBV2	.	.	TRBJ2-3	16	TGTGCCAGCAGCACCTCGGGGACAACGGGCACAGATACGCAGTATTTT	CASSTSGTTGTDTQYF
TRBV2	.	.	TRBJ1-4	16	TGTGCCAGCAGTGACAAGAGGGGGTGGACTAATGAAAAACTGTTTTTT	CASSDKRGWTNEKLFF
TRBV6-1	.	.	TRBJ2-7	11	TGTGCCAGCAGTGAAGTGGAGCAAGAGTACTTC	CASSEVEQEYF
TRBV19	.	TRBD2	TRBJ2-1	14	TGTGCCAGTAGATCCGGACTAGACGTCTCTGAGCAGTTCTTC	CASRSGLDVSEQFF
TRBV6-5	.	.	TRBJ2-5	15	TGTGCCAGCAGTTACTCGGCCGGGGTTGGTGAGACCCAGTACTTC	CASSYSAGVGETQYF
TRBV5-6	.	TRBD1	TRBJ1-4	16	TGTGCCAGCAGTTTGGGACCGGACAGGTCTAATGAAAAACTGTTTTTT	CASSLGPDRSNEKLFF
TRBV19	.	.	TRBJ1-3	16	TGTGCCAGTAGTCCTACCCGGGGGGGCTCTGGAAACACCATATATTTT	CASSPTRGGSGNTIYF
TRBV7-9	.	TRBD1	TRBJ1-1	16	TGTGCCAGCAGCCCGACAGGGGCTGATATGAACACTGAAGCTTTCTTT	CASSPTGADMNTEAFF
TRBV27	.	TRBD1	TRBJ2-7	13	TGTGCCACCTCGGACAGGCCCTCCTACGAGCAGTACTTC	CATSDRPSYEQYF
TRBV7-2	.	.	TRBJ1-1	14	TGTGCCAGCAGCTTATTCAGCTCTAACACTGAAGCTTTCTTT	CASSLFSSNTEAFF
TRBV5-6	.	.	TRBJ1-6	12	TGTGCCAGCGGGGCTTTGAGTTCACCCCTCCACTTT	CASGALSSPLHF
TRBV19	.	.	TRBJ2-5	13	TGTGCCAGTAGTATGCCCTCAGGGGAGACCCAGTACTTC	CASSMPSGETQYF
TRBV14	.	TRBD2	TRBJ2-3	13	TGTGCCAGCAGCCCGAGCGGGAGCGATACGCAGTATTTT	CASSPSGSDTQYF
TRBV5-6	.	TRBD2	TRBJ2-3	19	TGTGCCAGCAGCTCCTTTGTGGGGTCCCCTAGCGGCTCCACAGATACGCAGTATTTT	CASSSFVGSPSGSTDTQYF
TRBV7-2	.	.	TRBJ1-1	13	TGTGCCAGCAGCCACACGAGGGACACTGAAGCTTTCTTT	CASSHTRDTEAFF
TRBV11-3	.	.	TRBJ1-1	14	TGTGCCAGCAGCTTCCGTTCGGGGAACACTGAAGCTTTCTTT	CASSFRSGNTEAFF
TRBV11-2	.	.	TRBJ1-2	15	TGTGCCAGCAGCTTAGTGAAGGGGCCGGTCTATGGCTACACCTTC	CASSLVKGPVYGYTF
TRBV29-1	.	TRBD2	TRBJ2-3	16	TGCAGCGTTCAGTCTTCGGGCGGGAGCAGCACAGATACGCAGTATTTT	CSVQSSGGSSTDTQYF
TRBV15	.	.	TRBJ1-5	15	TGTGCCACCAGCAACACCTACTATAGCAATCAGCCCCAGCATTTT	CATSNTYYSNQPQHF
TRBV4-3	.	.	TRBJ2-2	16	TGCGCCAGCAGCCAAGCCGCGGGACAAAACACCGGGGAGCTGTTTTTT	CASSQAAGQNTGELFF